This note documents a single T cell receptor beta chain sequence. Its matching antigen is unknown. Samples came from axillary lymph nodes draining the breast cancer. TCRdb reprocessed the multiplex PCR reads with MiXCR, giving one entry per CDR3 protein. This table holds about 230,000 distinct CDR3 sequences, roughly 30% found once. This entry belongs to a study of breast tumors, draining lymph nodes, adjacent tissues. The germline V gene has CDR1 SGHRS and CDR2 YFSETQ. The CDR3 is 14 residues long. Trimming removed 5 bases from V and 2 bases from J, with 14 bases in between. The study's findings and limits: Tumors had less TCR diversity than lymph nodes, more than nontumor tissue. Compared with basal-like, luminal-like tumors shared significantly more repertoire with nontumor tissue. Data fit most tumor T cells coming from lymph node, expanding in tumor.

The TCR originated in a female donor with breast cancer. Some clones in this sample may be carry-over from other donors' samples. The sequenced sample consisted of axillary lymph node tissue. The J gene is TRBJ2-7, the V gene TRBV5-1; possible D gene TRBD2, 6 bases. CDR3 loop: CASSDGGTPYEQYF. CDR3 sequence (DNA): TGCGCCAGCAGTGATGGGGGGACCCCCTACGAGCAGTACTTC.